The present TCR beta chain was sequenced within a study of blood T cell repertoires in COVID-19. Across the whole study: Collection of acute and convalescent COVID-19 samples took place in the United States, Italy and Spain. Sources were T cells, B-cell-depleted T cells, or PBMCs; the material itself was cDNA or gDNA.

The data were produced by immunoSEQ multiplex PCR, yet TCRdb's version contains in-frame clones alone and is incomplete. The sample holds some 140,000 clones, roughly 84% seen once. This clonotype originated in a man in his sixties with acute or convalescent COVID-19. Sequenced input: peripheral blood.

CDR3 sequence reads: CSVSGQSDYEQYF. The CDR3 DNA is TGCAGCGTGTCGGGACAGAGTGACTACGAGCAGTACTTC. V and J are TRBV29-1 and TRBJ2-7; 7 positions match TRBD1. With V trimmed by 6 bases and J by 3 bases, 8 bases remained unmatched. CDR3 length equals 13 residues. From germline, CDR1 is SQVTM and CDR2 ANQGSEA.